The 22 T cell receptor beta chains listed next were all sequenced from one sample in a study of OX40 agonist ivuxolimab in advanced cancers. Only in-frame clones appear in the TCRdb table, and some are missing; sequencing was by immunoSEQ multiplex PCR. The sample consists of 70,000 to 95,000 clones, 88% of them appearing once. This specimen consisted of CD4+ or CD8+ T cells sorted from blood, obtained in a trial of the OX40 agonist ivuxolimab. These receptors were obtained from an adult with an advanced solid tumor such as melanoma, head and neck, liver or kidney cancer.

The chain combines TRBV4-1 with TRBJ2-3; TRBD2 agrees at 15 bases. Trimming cost V 0 bases and J 7 bases; bases outside gene matches: 5. This CDR3 is 17 amino acids long. Germline CDR1 MGHRA, CDR2 YSYEKL. The DNA of the CDR3 is TGCGCCAGCAGCCAAGATGGTGGGACTAGCGGGAGGAATACGCAGTATTTT. Translating it yields CASSQDGGTSGRNTQYF.

The rearrangement joins TRBV4-1 to TRBJ2-3; D may be TRBD1 (6 bases). CDR3 length equals 14 residues. Trimming cost V 1 base and J 6 bases, with 11 bases left between them. CDR1 is MGHRA and CDR2 is YSYEKL in the germline V gene. Here the CDR3 DNA reads TGCGCCAGCAGCCAAGTATGGGGGCCCGATACGCAGTATTTT. It translates to CASSQVWGPDTQYF.

The chain employs TRBV7-9 and TRBJ2-7; 11 bases line up with TRBD2. The length of the CDR3 is 16 residues. Germline-derived CDR1 and CDR2 are SEHNR and FQNEAQ (reference sequence). Trimming cost V 3 bases and J 0 bases; bases outside gene matches: 4. The CDR3 reads CASSLGLAENSYEQYF. The CDR3 DNA reads as TGTGCCAGCAGCTTGGGACTAGCGGAGAACTCCTACGAGCAGTACTTC. The full variable domain, its missing parts supplied by reference TRBV7-9 and TRBJ2-7, is DTGVSQNPRHKITKRGQNVTFRCDPISEHNRLYWYRQTLGQGPEFLTYFQNEAQLEKSRLLSDRFSAERPKGSFSTLEIQRTEQGDSAMYLCASSLGLAENSYEQYFGPGTRLTVT.

This chain links TRBV5-4 with TRBJ2-7; TRBD1 matches 12 bases. This CDR3 comprises 13 residues. J lost 6 bases, V lost 3 bases, and 1 base had no gene match. Germline V gene lookup returns CDR1 SGHNT and CDR2 YYREEE (reference sequence). In nucleotides, the CDR3 is TGTGCCAGCAGCTGGGACAGGGGGCGCGAGCAGTACTTC. This sequence encodes CASSWDRGREQYF.

J is TRBJ1-5 and V is TRBV30; D is uncertain. Trimming stripped 0 bases from V and 7 bases from J, with 10 bases between. The CDR3 runs 13 residues. CDR1 and CDR2 from the germline V gene are GTSNPN and SVGIG (reference sequence). CDR3 nucleotide sequence: TGTGCCTGGAGTGTATTGGTGGACCAGCCCCAGCATTTT. Amino acid sequence: CAWSVLVDQPQHF.

The chain couples TRBV5-5 to TRBJ2-3; D is unclear. Germline assignment: CDR1 SGHKS and CDR2 YYEKEE (reference sequence). The CDR3 totals 12 residues. Trimming stripped 5 bases from V and 2 bases from J, with 6 bases between. The CDR3 region is CASSRYTDTQYF. DNA of the CDR3: TGTGCCAGCAGTCGATACACAGATACGCAGTATTTT.

The chain combines TRBV27 with TRBJ2-1; D uncertain. This CDR3 contains 10 residues. Germline CDR1 reads MNHEY; CDR2 reads SMNVEV (reference sequence). V was trimmed by 5 bases and J by 15 bases, leaving 11 bases between them. In DNA, the CDR3 is TGTGCCAGCAGTCCCCCTCAATTGTTCTTC. Protein product: CASSPPQLFF.

This clone came up once. The chain employs TRBV6-7 and TRBJ2-5; a possible D gene is TRBD1 (6 bases). TRBV6-7 is known as an ORF, though its function is uncertain. The CDR3 is 10 amino acids. Trimming took 7 bases from V and 7 from J, leaving 7 bases between them. CDR3 amino acids: CASTRGTQYF. Written as DNA, the CDR3 is TGTGCCAGCACCAGGGGGACCCAGTACTTC.

The gene calls are TRBV6-5 and TRBJ2-5; D may be TRBD2 (6 bases). V lost 4 bases and J 2 bases, leaving 11 bases between the germline ends. CDR3 length: 14 residues. Germline V gives CDR1 MNHEY, CDR2 SVGAGI. The CDR3 sequence: CASSFGGSQETQYF. Here the CDR3 DNA reads TGTGCCAGCAGTTTCGGGGGATCGCAAGAGACCCAGTACTTC.

The chain joins TRBV2 to TRBJ2-7, with 7 bases matching TRBD1. The CDR3 contains 13 residues. The ends lost 5 bases at V and 1 base at J; junction bases unmatched: 2. The germline CDR1 and CDR2 sequences are SNHLY and FYNNEI. The CDR3 DNA reads TGTGCCAGCAGTCCGGACAGGTCCTACGAGCAGTACTTC. Its protein is CASSPDRSYEQYF.

This clone was seen once. The chain employs TRBV9 and TRBJ2-5, with 11 bases identical to TRBD2. Germline V lookup: CDR1 SGDLS, CDR2 YYNGEE. The CDR3 totals 17 residues. V was clipped by 3 bases and J by 5 bases; unmatched bases: 12. This CDR3 is CASSASSGRRAGETQYF. In DNA, the CDR3 is TGTGCCAGCAGCGCGTCTAGCGGGAGGCGAGCAGGGGAGACCCAGTACTTC.

The chain is built from TRBV7-2 and TRBJ1-2; the D is unclear. The ends were cut back, 5 bases at V and 3 bases at J, with 10 bases in the middle. CDR3 length: 13 residues. Per the germline V gene, CDR1 is SGHTA and CDR2 is FQGNSA. The CDR3 DNA reads as TGTGCCAGCAGCCAACGTGGGGACTATGGCTACACCTTC. It is translated as CASSQRGDYGYTF.

This clone was found once. This rearrangement joins TRBV11-2 to TRBJ1-2, with 8 bases matching TRBD1. Looked up from germline, CDR1 is SGHAT and CDR2 is FQNNGV. Losses at the gene ends were 5 bases for V and 4 bases for J; bases not matched to a gene: 6. There are 14 residues in the CDR3. The CDR3 spells CASSPRDRPYGYTF. The DNA for the CDR3 is TGTGCCAGCAGCCCCCGGGACAGGCCCTATGGCTACACCTTC.

The chain couples TRBV6-1 to TRBJ1-5, with 7 bases fitting TRBD1. The CDR3 is 15 residues long. Germline V gene lookup returns CDR1 MNHNS and CDR2 SASEGT. V was clipped by 2 bases and J by 4 bases; unmatched bases: 5. The CDR3 here is CASSETRGQNQPQHF. In DNA form, the CDR3 reads TGTGCCAGCAGTGAAACGCGGGGACAGAATCAGCCCCAGCATTTT.

J is TRBJ1-4 and V is TRBV19; tentative D call: TRBD1 (5 bases). The V and J ends lost 4 bases and 6 bases respectively, with 18 bases between them. The CDR3 extends over 16 amino acids. Looked up from germline, CDR1 is LNHDA and CDR2 is SQIVND (reference sequence). The CDR3 DNA reads as TGTGCCAGTAGTAGCCGGGACGCCCGGTATTATGAAAAACTGTTTTTT. It yields the protein CASSSRDARYYEKLFF.

V usage is TRBV14 and J usage is TRBJ2-3; D remains ambiguous. This CDR3 spans 15 amino acids. Trimming removed 4 bases from V and 0 bases from J, with 11 bases in between. The germline CDR1 and CDR2 sequences are SGHDN and FVKESK. Here the CDR3 DNA reads TGTGCCAGCAGCCCACGGTCACAGAGCACAGATACGCAGTATTTT. Encoded protein: CASSPRSQSTDTQYF.

The J gene is TRBJ2-3, the V gene TRBV11-3; D not certain. CDR1 SGHNT and CDR2 YENEEA come from the germline V gene. The ends were cut back, 4 bases at V and 6 bases at J, with 17 bases in the middle. The CDR3 is 15 amino acids. CDR3 protein: CASSSGPGAHDTQYF. The CDR3 bases are TGTGCCAGCAGCTCAGGACCCGGTGCACACGATACGCAGTATTTT.

The genes are TRBV28 and TRBJ2-2, with D perhaps assigned TRBD1 or TRBD2 (6 bases each). V was clipped by 8 bases and J by 3 bases, with 10 bases between them. This CDR3 region has 13 residues. The germline CDR1 and CDR2 sequences are MDHEN and SYDVKM. The DNA for the CDR3 is TGTGCCAGCCACAGGGAGGACACCGGGGAGCTGTTTTTT. As protein: CASHREDTGELFF. Full variable domain (missing parts from reference TRBV28 and TRBJ2-2): DVKVTQSSRYLVKRTGEKVFLECVQDMDHENMFWYRQDPGLGLRLIYFSYDVKMKEKGDIPEGYSVSREKKERFSLILESASTNQTSMYLCASHREDTGELFFGEGSRLTVL.

The chain is built from TRBV6-6 and TRBJ2-7; D perhaps matches TRBD1 (6 bases). This CDR3 region has 13 residues. V gave up 2 bases and J gave up 4 bases, with 9 bases separating them. Germline V CDR1 and CDR2: MNHNY, SVGAGI (reference sequence). As DNA, the CDR3 is TGTGCCAGCAGTTACGGACAGCTTTACGAGCAGTACTTC. This translates into CASSYGQLYEQYF.

For the CDR3, the DNA is TGTGCCACCAGCAGCGAGACAGGGCTAGCGGGAGATGACACCGGGGAGCTGTTTTTT. It codes for CATSSETGLAGDDTGELFF. The chain carries TRBV15 and TRBJ2-2; the match to TRBD2 covers 10 bases. The CDR3 has 19 residues. V lost 3 bases, J lost 3 bases, and 13 bases stayed unmatched. Germline V CDR1 and CDR2: LNHNV, YYDKDF (reference sequence).

The V call is TRBV5-4, the J call TRBJ2-5; 13 bases match TRBD2. This CDR3 has 15 residues. Germline V lookup: CDR1 SGHNT, CDR2 YYREEE (reference sequence). The trim removed 3 bases at V and 7 bases at J, leaving 6 bases unmatched. In nucleotides, the CDR3 is TGTGCCAGCAGCTCAAGGACTAGCGGGAGTTGGACCCAGTACTTC. Amino acid sequence: CASSSRTSGSWTQYF.

The J gene is TRBJ2-1, the V gene TRBV6-1; weak D call: TRBD2 (5 bases). CDR1 and CDR2 (germline): MNHNS, SASEGT. The CDR3 is 16 amino acids. Between the trimmed V and J ends, which lost 1 base and 5 bases, there was a span of 15 bases. The CDR3: CASSEGGRWIDNEQFF. The CDR3 DNA follows: TGTGCCAGCAGTGAAGGAGGGCGATGGATAGACAATGAGCAGTTCTTC.